A selection of T cell receptor beta chains follows, all from one sample in a study of blood T cell repertoires in COVID-19. This table comes from immunoSEQ multiplex PCR, and its TCRdb copy is limited to in-frame clones, with some not included. This sample has more than 200,000 clones, with 88% found just once. The sequenced sample was peripheral blood. The receptor source for this set is a woman aged 40 to 50 who had recovered from COVID-19. Both conserved end residues are part of each CDR3. D genes are given only for firm matches. Clone size is shown for a subset of rows, as once, few, many or a class of expanded clone.

v_call	j_call	cdr3_length	clone_size	d_call	cdr3_nt	cdr3_aa
TRBV5-6	TRBJ2-2	16	once	TRBD1	TGTGCCAGCAGCTACCGGGACAGGGGCCCGCCCGGGGAGCTGTTTTTT	CASSYRDRGPPGELFF
TRBV27	TRBJ2-5	16	-	TRBD2	TGTGCCAGCAGGGGAAATGGGGCGGGAGAGGCAAAGACCCAGTACTTC	CASRGNGAGEAKTQYF
TRBV7-2	TRBJ2-3	15	-	-	TGTGCCAGCAGCGCGACAGCAATAAAAACAGATACGCAGTATTTT	CASSATAIKTDTQYF
TRBV2	TRBJ2-7	14	-	TRBD1	TGTGCCAGCAGCCTTACAGGGGGGTTCGACGAGCAGTACTTC	CASSLTGGFDEQYF
TRBV11-3	TRBJ2-7	16	-	TRBD2	TGTGCCAGCAGCTCCCGGGGTAGCGGGTACACCTACGAGCAGTACTTC	CASSSRGSGYTYEQYF
TRBV30	TRBJ1-2	15	-	TRBD1	TGTGCCTGGAGGACAACAGGGGGCGCCCCGGGCGGCTACACCTTC	CAWRTTGGAPGGYTF
TRBV5-1	TRBJ2-2	17	-	TRBD2	TGCGCCAGCAGCTTGGAGGGACTAGCGGCTAACACCGGGGAGCTGTTTTTT	CASSLEGLAANTGELFF
TRBV7-2	TRBJ1-5	16	-	TRBD1	TGTGCCAGCAGCAACGACAGGGGGCAAAGCAATCAGCCCCAGCATTTT	CASSNDRGQSNQPQHF
TRBV29-1	TRBJ2-7	14	-	TRBD1	TGCAGCGTTGGGGACAGGGGACTTTCCTACGAGCAGTACTTC	CSVGDRGLSYEQYF
TRBV10-1	TRBJ1-1	17	-	TRBD1	TGCGCCAGCAGTGAGAGAGGGGACAGGGGTGAGAACACTGAAGCTTTCTTT	CASSERGDRGENTEAFF
TRBV27	TRBJ2-3	16	-	TRBD1	TGTGCCAGCAGAGACTATATGGGACAGGGATCGGATACGCAGTATTTT	CASRDYMGQGSDTQYF
TRBV7-7	TRBJ2-2	17	-	TRBD1	TGTGCTAGCAGCGGGGATCTGGGACAGGGGAACACCGGGGAGCTGTTTTTT	CASSGDLGQGNTGELFF
TRBV4-1	TRBJ2-3	19	-	TRBD1	TGCGCCAGCAGCCAACAGGGGGCGCCTGGATTCATAACTACAGATACGCAGTATTTT	CASSQQGAPGFITTDTQYF
TRBV19	TRBJ2-3	15	-	TRBD1	TGTGCCAGTAGTATCCAGGACAGGGAGGCAGATACGCAGTATTTT	CASSIQDREADTQYF
TRBV4-2	TRBJ2-7	12	-	TRBD1	TGTGCCAGCAGTCCTACAGGGGCCGAGCAGTACTTC	CASSPTGAEQYF
TRBV28	TRBJ2-7	16	-	-	TGTGCCAGCAGAGGAGGAACGGGGTCAAATCTAAACGAGCAGTACTTC	CASRGGTGSNLNEQYF
TRBV27	TRBJ2-5	16	-	TRBD2	TGTGCCAGCGGGAGTCGGAGCGGGGGACGACAAGAGACCCAGTACTTC	CASGSRSGGRQETQYF
TRBV7-2	TRBJ1-2	14	-	-	TGTGCCAGCAGCCACGTGGGAGGGAGTTATGGCTACACCTTC	CASSHVGGSYGYTF
TRBV5-1	TRBJ1-2	14	-	TRBD1	TGCGCCAGCAGCTTGGAGGGACAGGGCTATGGCTACACCTTC	CASSLEGQGYGYTF